The present T cell receptor (beta chain) was sequenced within a study of CD4 T cells in relation to SARS-CoV-2 and coronaviruses. Turning to the study itself: TCR beta CDR3s were sequenced after approximately ten-day antigen culture of PBMCs.

Clones were sequenced by immunoSEQ multiplex PCR, and TCRdb holds only the in-frame ones, with some missing. The repertoire has 20,000 to 25,000 clones, 74% of them found once; the top ten carry around an eighth. Points on this clone: The antigen remains unidentified.

Unexposed donor CD4+ T cells date from about 2010-2019, before the COVID-19 pandemic. After about 10 days of culture, CD4+ T cells were isolated. The CDR3 covers 17 residues. CDR1 LGHNA and CDR2 YNFKEQ come from the germline V gene. Trimming shortened V by 0 bases and J by 3 bases, and 15 bases separated the two germline ends. V and J are TRBV4-2 and TRBJ2-1; a possible D gene is TRBD1 (5 bases). Sequenced sample: CD4+ T cells from PBMCs, cultured in vitro. The clonotype comes from a human donor in good health. CDR3 bases: TGTGCCAGCAGCCAAGATTATAGTAGGGGCGTCTACAATGAGCAGTTCTTC. Translation gives CASSQDYSRGVYNEQFF.